This TCR beta chain stems from a study of shared clonotypes between healthy human individuals. A note on this clone: Antigen unknown. One junction end does not reproduce the germline sequence, and a read error may be involved.

General study points: About 5% of naive CD4 clonotypes were shared across several donors.

Sequencing was performed with immunoSEQ multiplex PCR; in TCRdb, only in-frame clones are kept and a portion is missing. The table has over a million clones, roughly 75% seen once. The sequence was obtained from a young man in good health. Sequences were obtained from memory CD4+ T cells sorted from blood. Described subset: CD45RA-negative fraction.

The chain's CDR3 is CASSRGTTGELFF. The DNA for the CDR3 is TGTGCTAGCAGCCGTGGGACTACCGGGGAGCTGTTTTTT. The chain couples TRBV7-7 to TRBJ2-2, with D perhaps matching TRBD2 (6 bases). CDR1 and CDR2 (germline): SSHAT, FNYEAQ (reference sequence). The length of the CDR3 is 13 residues.